The 18 T cell receptor beta chains reported below all come from one sample, sequenced in a study of blood T cell repertoires in COVID-19. TCRdb's copy holds only in-frame clones and misses some; the assay was immunoSEQ multiplex PCR. The sample contains approximately 110,000 clones, approximately 90% of which appear only once. Material for sequencing was peripheral blood. Every receptor here comes from a woman in her forties or fifties with acute or convalescent COVID-19.

The chain joins TRBV28 to TRBJ2-1; TRBD2 matches 9 bases. The ends lost 2 bases at V and 7 bases at J; junction bases unmatched: 9. There are 16 residues in the CDR3. The V gene's germline CDR1 is MDHEN and CDR2 SYDVKM. For the CDR3, the DNA is TGTGCCAGCAGTTTAGGCCTAGCGGGAATATCAAATGAGCAGTTCTTC. Encoded protein: CASSLGLAGISNEQFF.

This clone was seen a single time. V gene TRBV30 combines with J gene TRBJ1-1, with no clear D. Trimming pared 6 bases from V and 10 bases from J, leaving 15 bases between. From germline, CDR1 is GTSNPN and CDR2 SVGIG (reference sequence). This CDR3 is built from 11 residues. CDR3 sequence reads: CACSRPAVAFF. Written as DNA, the CDR3 is TGTGCCTGTTCTAGACCTGCGGTAGCTTTCTTT.

The CDR3 region is CASRGGEHTGELFF. The CDR3, as DNA: TGCGCCAGCAGGGGGGGTGAGCACACCGGGGAGCTGTTTTTT. V and J are TRBV10-2 and TRBJ2-2; TRBD2 is a possible D gene (6 bases). The V gene's germline CDR1 is WSHSY and CDR2 SAAADI. With 6 bases removed from V and 3 bases from J, the gap between germline ends came to 11 bases. CDR3 length: 14 amino acids.

The chain carries TRBV27 and TRBJ2-5; TRBD1 agrees at 8 bases. The CDR3 extends over 16 amino acids. With V trimmed by 2 bases and J by 5 bases, 10 bases remained unmatched. The V gene's germline CDR1 is MNHEY and CDR2 SMNVEV (reference sequence). DNA for the CDR3: TGTGCCAGCAGTTTAGAGGGCAGGGGGCGCGGGGAGACCCAGTACTTC. Translated: CASSLEGRGRGETQYF.

This clone turned up a few times. The chain is built from TRBV19 and TRBJ1-5; no definite D call. Per germline, CDR1 LNHDA and CDR2 SQIVND (reference sequence). The CDR3 extends over 15 amino acids. The ends were cut back, 6 bases at V and 3 bases at J, with 15 bases in the middle. CDR3 amino acids: CASSPYSTPNQPQHF. CDR3 DNA: TGTGCCAGTAGCCCATACAGTACCCCCAATCAGCCCCAGCATTTT.

J is TRBJ2-2 and V is TRBV2, with a possible D match to TRBD2 (5 bases). The CDR3 loop spans 14 amino acids. The V gene lost 11 bases and the J gene lost 4 bases, with 17 bases spanning the gap. The germline CDR1 and CDR2 sequences are SNHLY and FYNNEI. CDR3 nucleotide sequence: TGTGCCGGGAGACCGGGCCCCGCCACCGGGGAGCTGTTTTTT. It translates to CAGRPGPATGELFF.

The chain recombines TRBV25-1 with TRBJ1-1, with D possibly matching TRBD1 (5 bases). Germline V CDR1 and CDR2: MGHDK, SYGVNS. V dropped 7 bases and J dropped 11 bases, with 20 bases sitting between them. The CDR3 loop spans 13 amino acids. CDR3 DNA: TGTGCCAGCACTCAGGGTGCAATGGGTAAGGCTTTCTTT. It translates to CASTQGAMGKAFF.

CDR3 sequence reads: CASSLWTATYEQYF. DNA for the CDR3: TGTGCCAGCAGTTTGTGGACAGCAACCTACGAGCAGTACTTC. J is TRBJ2-7 and V is TRBV28; a possible D gene is TRBD1 (6 bases). Per germline, CDR1 MDHEN and CDR2 SYDVKM. V lost 3 bases and J lost 2, with 11 bases in between. The CDR3 covers 14 residues.

The chain recombines TRBV5-1 with TRBJ2-1; 8 bases match TRBD1. This CDR3 spans 17 amino acids. The ends lost 4 bases at V and 7 bases at J; junction bases unmatched: 16. The germline CDR1 and CDR2 sequences are SGHRS and YFSETQ. The DNA for the CDR3 is TGCGCCAGCAGCCCGATGACCAGGACAGGGATGTGGAATGAGCAGTTCTTC. Protein: CASSPMTRTGMWNEQFF.

The chain has TRBV10-3 and TRBJ2-7; TRBD2 matches 9 bases. J lost 0 bases, V lost 3 bases, and 3 bases had no gene match. Germline V gene lookup returns CDR1 ENHRY and CDR2 SYGVKD. This CDR3 has 15 amino acids. The CDR3 DNA is TGTGCCATCAGTGAACGCGGGAGGGCCTCCTACGAGCAGTACTTC. Protein sequence: CAISERGRASYEQYF.

This rearrangement joins TRBV28 to TRBJ2-1, with TRBD2 identical over 9 bases. Trimming cost V 4 bases and J 4 bases; bases outside gene matches: 5. This CDR3 has 15 amino acids. Looked up from germline, CDR1 is MDHEN and CDR2 is SYDVKM. The CDR3 region is CASSYRGLAYNEQFF. As DNA, the CDR3 is TGTGCCAGCAGTTACCGGGGACTAGCATACAATGAGCAGTTCTTC.

The chain is built from TRBV5-6 and TRBJ2-7; D might be TRBD1 (6 bases). Germline CDR1 SGHDT, CDR2 YYEEEE. V was pared by 4 bases and J by 1 base, with 15 bases between. The CDR3 is made up of 15 amino acids. CDR3 amino acids: CASSRPRDTSYEQYF. The CDR3 DNA reads TGTGCCAGCAGCCGCCCCCGGGACACTTCCTACGAGCAGTACTTC. Using reference TRBV5-6 and TRBJ2-7 for the parts outside the CDR3, the full variable domain is DAGVTQSPTHLIKTRGQQVTLRCSPKSGHDTVSWYQQALGQGPQFIFQYYEEEERQRGNFPDRFSGHQFPNYSSELNVNALLLGDSALYLCASSRPRDTSYEQYFGPGTRLTVT.

In DNA form, the CDR3 reads TGTGCCAGCAGTTACCGGGATACGCAGTACTTC. It codes for CASSYRDTQYF. The chain uses TRBV28 and TRBJ2-7; tentative D call: TRBD2 (5 bases). In germline, CDR1 is MDHEN, CDR2 SYDVKM. With 4 bases removed from V and 9 bases from J, the gap between germline ends came to 10 bases. The CDR3 length is 11 residues. The variable domain in full, completed from reference TRBV28 and TRBJ2-7, reads DVKVTQSSRYLVKRTGEKVFLECVQDMDHENMFWYRQDPGLGLRLIYFSYDVKMKEKGDIPEGYSVSREKKERFSLILESASTNQTSMYLCASSYRDTQYFGPGTRLTVT.

The chain combines TRBV3-1 (or the pseudogene TRBV3-2) with TRBJ1-2, with a weak D call TRBD1 (5 bases). Trimming took 5 bases from V and 0 from J, leaving 10 bases between them. CDR3 length: 14 amino acids. CDR1 and CDR2 (germline): LGHDT, YNNKEL (reference sequence). The CDR3 sequence is CASSSRVSNYGYTF. The CDR3 DNA follows: TGTGCCAGCAGCAGCAGGGTGTCTAACTATGGCTACACCTTC.

V gene TRBV28 combines with J gene TRBJ1-2; no reliable D call. CDR3 length: 14 residues. The V end was cut by 6 bases, the J end by 7 bases, with 18 bases between. CDR1 MDHEN and CDR2 SYDVKM come from the germline V gene. DNA for the CDR3: TGTGCCAGCAGGCCGACCGGGAATATGGGTGGCTACACCTTC. This gives the protein CASRPTGNMGGYTF.

The J gene is TRBJ1-1, the V gene TRBV7-9, with 9 bases matching TRBD1. Germline V CDR1 and CDR2: SEHNR, FQNEAQ (reference sequence). The length of the CDR3 is 15 residues. V was pared by 5 bases and J by 6 bases, with 10 bases of the junction left unmatched. In DNA form, the CDR3 reads TGTGCCAGCAGCCGAACAGGGGGCGTGAGTCCTGAAGCTTTCTTT. Protein product: CASSRTGGVSPEAFF.

V is TRBV3-1 (or the pseudogene TRBV3-2) and J is TRBJ2-7; D ambiguous. The ends were cut back, 3 bases at V and 5 bases at J, with 8 bases in the middle. CDR3 length equals 12 residues. Germline V lookup: CDR1 LGHDT, CDR2 YNNKEL (reference sequence). CDR3 coding DNA: TGTGCCAGCAGCCACGATTACAACGAGCAGTACTTC. It specifies CASSHDYNEQYF.

This chain connects TRBV10-3 to TRBJ2-7; the D gene is possibly TRBD1 (6 bases). The CDR3 is 14 residues long. Trimming left V 5 bases short and J 2 bases short, with 13 bases between. CDR1 is ENHRY, CDR2 SYGVKD, per germline. DNA of the CDR3: TGTGCCATCAGTCATGCACAGGGCACCTACGAGCAGTACTTC. It yields the protein CAISHAQGTYEQYF.